The 7 T cell receptor beta chains presented below share a single source sample, sequenced in a study of neurological immune-mediated disorders (dated by TCRdb to the late 2010s). The library was obtained by 5' RACE. For sequencing, an Illumina HiSeq 2500 was employed. TCRdb redid the processing of the public reads, applying fastp at Q25 and MiXCR, and retained in-frame beta chains. Each record represents a unique CDR3 protein, reported with the most common genes and DNA among its rows. Across this sample there are 25,000 to 35,000 distinct CDR3 sequences, with about a sixth seen only once. The ten biggest clones cover roughly 5% of the sample. The time point label, read with the paper, signifies: technical triplicate 3. The sample comprised CD4+ T cells from blood. The receptors here all came from a female donor with HTLV-1-associated myelopathy (HAM/TSP).

This clonotype was counted at least ten times. The chain carries TRBV24-1 and TRBJ2-1, with D perhaps matching TRBD1 or TRBD2 (5 bases each). Germline CDR1 KGHDR, CDR2 SFDVKD. Trimming pared 3 bases from V and 8 bases from J, leaving 13 bases between. There are 14 residues in the CDR3. The CDR3 DNA sequence: TGTGCCACCAGTGATCCAGGGACGAAGGATGAGCAGTTCTTC. Protein product: CATSDPGTKDEQFF.

Many counts were recorded for this clonotype. The CDR3 reads CSAPGWTSGGVQETQYF. DNA of the CDR3: TGCAGTGCCCCAGGATGGACTAGCGGGGGGGTCCAAGAGACCCAGTACTTC. The genes are TRBV20-1 and TRBJ2-5; TRBD2 aligns across 15 bases. Per germline, CDR1 DFQATT and CDR2 SNEGSKA (reference sequence). V trimming: 6 bases; J trimming: 1 base; junction bases outside the gene matches: 9. The CDR3 is 17 residues long.

In its sample, this clonotype was seen many times. V usage is TRBV10-3 and J usage is TRBJ2-7; 7 nucleotides match TRBD2. CDR1 and CDR2 (germline): ENHRY, SYGVKD. The CDR3 consists of 13 residues. V shed 9 bases and J 2 bases; nucleotides not matched to a gene: 7. CDR3 sequence (DNA): TGTGCCATGGCCGGGACTATCACCTACGAGCAGTACTTC. This encodes CAMAGTITYEQYF.

This clonotype was seen ten or more times. The rearrangement links TRBV4-2 to TRBJ2-1, with D possibly TRBD1 on 5 matching bases. The CDR3 runs 13 residues. With 3 bases removed from V and 9 bases from J, the gap between germline ends came to 12 bases. The germline CDR1 and CDR2 sequences are LGHNA and YNFKEQ. The CDR3 sequence is CASSQYRYGEQFF. CDR3 coding DNA: TGTGCCAGCAGCCAGTACAGGTATGGTGAGCAGTTCTTC.

The chain links TRBV7-9 to TRBJ1-2, with no clear D. With 2 bases removed from V and 3 bases from J, the gap between germline ends came to 13 bases. The CDR3 is 15 amino acids. Germline CDR1 and CDR2: SEHNR and FQNEAQ (reference sequence). The CDR3 region is CASSLSGGAHYGYTF. As DNA, the CDR3 is TGTGCCAGCAGCTTAAGTGGCGGAGCTCACTATGGCTACACCTTC. The complete variable domain, with remaining parts taken from reference TRBV7-9 and TRBJ1-2, reads DTGVSQNPRHKITKRGQNVTFRCDPISEHNRLYWYRQTLGQGPEFLTYFQNEAQLEKSRLLSDRFSAERPKGSFSTLEIQRTEQGDSAMYLCASSLSGGAHYGYTFGSGTRLTVV.

This clonotype was seen many times. The chain links TRBV28 to TRBJ2-3, with no clear D. Trimming shortened V by 8 bases and J by 0 bases, and 9 bases separated the two germline ends. This CDR3 is 13 amino acids long. Germline CDR1 is MDHEN and CDR2 is SYDVKM. The CDR3 loop is CASGIVSTDTQYF. The CDR3 DNA sequence: TGTGCCAGCGGCATTGTGAGCACAGATACGCAGTATTTT.

This clonotype has at least ten counts. The V gene is TRBV2, the J gene TRBJ2-7, with a possible D match to TRBD2 (6 bases). Looked up from germline, CDR1 is SNHLY and CDR2 is FYNNEI. V lost 6 bases, J lost 0 bases, and 12 bases lay in between. The CDR3 totals 14 residues. The CDR3 protein is CASRAGTYSYEQYF. The DNA for the CDR3 is TGTGCCAGCAGGGCCGGGACTTACTCCTACGAGCAGTACTTC.